Below, one T cell receptor (beta chain) is given with its context. Its antigen is still unknown. The entry originates in a study of TIL therapy for anti-PD-1-resistant metastatic lung cancer. Germline values: CDR1 SQVTM, CDR2 ANQGSEA. Trimming shortened V by 3 bases and J by 6 bases, and 11 bases separated the two germline ends. The CDR3 is 12 amino acids. Broader study findings: The cohort had more treatment-naive, never-smoker and oncogene-addicted patients than typical.

This was the immunoSEQ v3 assay. Libraries were prepared by immunoSEQ multiplex PCR; TCRdb keeps only in-frame clonotypes and omits some of them. The repertoire includes about 48,000 clones, 71% of them detected once, and 5.6% sits in the top ten. As for time point: pre-treatment sample, taken before nivolumab and TIL therapy. The tumor samples were excised metastases, mostly pleural nodules or supraclavicular lymph nodes. Patients then received nivolumab; progressors got lymphodepletion, TIL and IL-2. Patients were adults with stage 4 NSCLC. This TCR came from a person aged 25 to 85 with non-small cell lung cancer. The source was tumor tissue, collected at baseline. This rearrangement joins TRBV29-1 to TRBJ1-2; D call uncertain. The CDR3 DNA is TGCAGCGTTGATGCGGGTAGGGATGGCTACACCTTC. This gives the protein CSVDAGRDGYTF.